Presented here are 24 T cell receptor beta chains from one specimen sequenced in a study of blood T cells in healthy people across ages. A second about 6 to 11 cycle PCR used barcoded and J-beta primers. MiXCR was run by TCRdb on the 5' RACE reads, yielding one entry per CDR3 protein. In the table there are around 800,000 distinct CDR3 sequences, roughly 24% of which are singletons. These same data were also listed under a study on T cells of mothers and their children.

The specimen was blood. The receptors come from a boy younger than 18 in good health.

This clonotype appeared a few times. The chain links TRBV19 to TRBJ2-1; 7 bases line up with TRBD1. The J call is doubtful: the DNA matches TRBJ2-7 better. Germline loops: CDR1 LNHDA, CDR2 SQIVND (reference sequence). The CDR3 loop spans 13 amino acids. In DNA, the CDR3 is TGTGCCAGTAGTATTAGGACAGGCTACGAGCAGTACTTC. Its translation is CASSIRTGYEQYF.

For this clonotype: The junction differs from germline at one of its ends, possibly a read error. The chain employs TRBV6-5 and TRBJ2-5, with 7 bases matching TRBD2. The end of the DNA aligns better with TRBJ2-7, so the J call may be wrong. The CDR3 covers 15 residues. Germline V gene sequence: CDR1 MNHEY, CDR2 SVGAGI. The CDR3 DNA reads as TGTGCCTGCAGCTCGGGGGGTTTGAGCTCCTACGAGCAGTACTTC. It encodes CACSSGGLSSYEQYF.

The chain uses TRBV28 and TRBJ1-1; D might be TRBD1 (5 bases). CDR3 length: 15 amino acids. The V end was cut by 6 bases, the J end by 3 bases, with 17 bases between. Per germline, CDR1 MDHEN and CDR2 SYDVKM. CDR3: CASSSGGRGYTEAFF. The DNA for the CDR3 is TGTGCCAGCAGCTCCGGCGGTAGGGGATACACTGAAGCTTTCTTT.

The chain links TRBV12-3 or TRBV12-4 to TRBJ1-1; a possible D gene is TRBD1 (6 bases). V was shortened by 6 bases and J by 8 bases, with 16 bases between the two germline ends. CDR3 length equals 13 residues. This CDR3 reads CASRLDSQGEAFF. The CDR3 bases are TGTGCCAGCAGACTCGACAGCCAGGGGGAAGCTTTCTTT.

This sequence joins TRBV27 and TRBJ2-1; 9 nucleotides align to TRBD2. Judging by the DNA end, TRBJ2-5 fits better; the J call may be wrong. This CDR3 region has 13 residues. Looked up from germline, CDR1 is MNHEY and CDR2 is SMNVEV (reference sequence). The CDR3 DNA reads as TGTGCCAGCAGTTGGCGGGGGGGTGGGACCCAGTACTTC. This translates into CASSWRGGGTQYF.

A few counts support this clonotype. The CDR3 DNA reads as TGCGCCAGCAGCTTCCTTAGCGGGGGGGCTACCGGGCCCTACAATGAGCAGTTCTTC. Its protein product is CASSFLSGGATGPYNEQFF. This sequence joins TRBV5-1 and TRBJ2-1, with TRBD2 matching 11 bases. The V gene's germline CDR1 is SGHRS and CDR2 YFSETQ. The V and J ends lost 2 bases and 2 bases, in that order; junction bases with no gene match: 12. The CDR3 contains 19 residues. Variable domain in full (rest from reference TRBV5-1 and TRBJ2-1): KAGVTQTPRYLIKTRGQQVTLSCSPISGHRSVSWYQQTPGQGLQFLFEYFSETQRNKGNFPGRFSGRQFSNSRSEMNVSTLELGDSALYLCASSFLSGGATGPYNEQFFGPGTRLTVL.

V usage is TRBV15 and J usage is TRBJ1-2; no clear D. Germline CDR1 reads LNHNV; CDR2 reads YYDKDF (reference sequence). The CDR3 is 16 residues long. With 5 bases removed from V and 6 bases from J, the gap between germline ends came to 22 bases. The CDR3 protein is CATSLTPDPTGHGYTF. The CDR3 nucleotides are TGTGCCACCAGCCTTACCCCAGACCCGACCGGACATGGCTACACCTTC.

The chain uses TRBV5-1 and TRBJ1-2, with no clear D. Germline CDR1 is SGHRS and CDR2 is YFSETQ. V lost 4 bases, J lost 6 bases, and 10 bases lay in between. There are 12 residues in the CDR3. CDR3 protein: CASSRGVNGYTF. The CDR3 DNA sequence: TGCGCCAGCAGCCGTGGGGTCAATGGCTACACCTTC.

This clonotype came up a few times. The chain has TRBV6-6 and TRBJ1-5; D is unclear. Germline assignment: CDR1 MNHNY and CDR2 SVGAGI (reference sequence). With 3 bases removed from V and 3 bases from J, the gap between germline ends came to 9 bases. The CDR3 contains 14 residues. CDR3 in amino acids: CASSYRENNQPQHF. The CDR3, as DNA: TGTGCCAGCAGTTATCGGGAGAACAATCAGCCCCAGCATTTT.

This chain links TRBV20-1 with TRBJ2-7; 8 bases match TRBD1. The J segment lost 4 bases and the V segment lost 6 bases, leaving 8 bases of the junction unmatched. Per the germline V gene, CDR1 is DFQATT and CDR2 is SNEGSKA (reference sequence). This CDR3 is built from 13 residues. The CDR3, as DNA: TGCAGTGCGGAAGGACAGGGAACTTACGAGCAGTACTTC. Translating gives CSAEGQGTYEQYF.

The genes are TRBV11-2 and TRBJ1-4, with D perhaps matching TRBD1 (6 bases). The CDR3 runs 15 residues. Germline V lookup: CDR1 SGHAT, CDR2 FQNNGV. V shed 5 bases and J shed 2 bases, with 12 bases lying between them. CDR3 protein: CASSQGTRTNEKLFF. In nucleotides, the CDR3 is TGTGCCAGCAGCCAGGGGACACGGACTAATGAAAAACTGTTTTTT.

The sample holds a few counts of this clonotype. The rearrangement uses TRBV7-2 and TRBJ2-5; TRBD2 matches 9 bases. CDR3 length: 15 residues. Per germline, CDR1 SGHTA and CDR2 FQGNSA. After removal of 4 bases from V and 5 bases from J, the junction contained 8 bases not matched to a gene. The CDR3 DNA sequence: TGTGCCAGCAGCTCACCTAGCGGGGAGGCGGAGACCCAGTACTTC. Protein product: CASSSPSGEAETQYF.

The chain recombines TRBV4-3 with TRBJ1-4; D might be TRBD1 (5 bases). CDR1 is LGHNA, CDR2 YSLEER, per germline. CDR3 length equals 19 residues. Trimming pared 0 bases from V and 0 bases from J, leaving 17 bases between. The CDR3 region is CASSQDAPGGFATNEKLFF. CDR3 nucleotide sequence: TGCGCCAGCAGCCAAGATGCTCCGGGGGGATTCGCAACTAATGAAAAACTGTTTTTT.

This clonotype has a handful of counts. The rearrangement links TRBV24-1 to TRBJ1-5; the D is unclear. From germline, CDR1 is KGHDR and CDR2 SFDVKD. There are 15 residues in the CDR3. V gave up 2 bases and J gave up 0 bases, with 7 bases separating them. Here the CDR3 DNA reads TGTGCCACCAGTGATTGGGTAGGTAGCAATCAGCCCCAGCATTTT. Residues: CATSDWVGSNQPQHF.

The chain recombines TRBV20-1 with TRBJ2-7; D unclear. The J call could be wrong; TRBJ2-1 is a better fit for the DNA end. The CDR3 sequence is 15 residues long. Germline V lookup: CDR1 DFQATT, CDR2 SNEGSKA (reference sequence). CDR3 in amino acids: CSARDSRNRGDEQFF. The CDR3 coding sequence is TGCAGTGCTAGAGATTCCAGAAATCGTGGGGATGAGCAGTTCTTC.

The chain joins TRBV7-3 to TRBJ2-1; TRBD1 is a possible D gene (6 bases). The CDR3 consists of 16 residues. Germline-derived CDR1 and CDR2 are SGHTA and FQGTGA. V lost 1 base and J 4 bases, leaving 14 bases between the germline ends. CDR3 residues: CASSLKAGAPYNEQFF. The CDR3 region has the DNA TGTGCCAGCAGCTTAAAAGCAGGGGCGCCTTACAATGAGCAGTTCTTC.

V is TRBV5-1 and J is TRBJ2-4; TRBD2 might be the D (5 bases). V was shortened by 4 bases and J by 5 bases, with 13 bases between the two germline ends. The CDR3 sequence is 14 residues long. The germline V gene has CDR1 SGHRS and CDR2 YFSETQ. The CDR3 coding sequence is TGCGCCAGCAGCCCCCGGGCCGGGGAAAACATTCAGTACTTC. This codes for CASSPRAGENIQYF.

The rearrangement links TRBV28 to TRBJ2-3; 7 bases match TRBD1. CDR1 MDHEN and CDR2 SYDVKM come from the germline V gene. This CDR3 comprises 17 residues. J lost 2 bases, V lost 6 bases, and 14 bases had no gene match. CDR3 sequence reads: CASSPEGAPRFTDTQYF. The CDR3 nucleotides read TGTGCCAGCAGCCCAGAGGGGGCCCCACGTTTCACAGATACGCAGTATTTT.

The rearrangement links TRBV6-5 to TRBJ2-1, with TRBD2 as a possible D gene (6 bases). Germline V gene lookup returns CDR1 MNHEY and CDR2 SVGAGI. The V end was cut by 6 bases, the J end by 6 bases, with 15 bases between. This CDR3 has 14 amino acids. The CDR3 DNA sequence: TGTGCCAGCAGCCACGTGGCCGGGGGCAATGAGCAGTTCTTC. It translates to CASSHVAGGNEQFF.

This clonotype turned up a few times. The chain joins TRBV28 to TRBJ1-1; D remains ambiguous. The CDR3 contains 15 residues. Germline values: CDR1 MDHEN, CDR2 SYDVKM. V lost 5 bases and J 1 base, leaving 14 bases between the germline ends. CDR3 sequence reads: CASSTRRRANTEAFF. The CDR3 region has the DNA TGTGCCAGCAGTACCCGGAGGAGGGCGAACACTGAAGCTTTCTTT.

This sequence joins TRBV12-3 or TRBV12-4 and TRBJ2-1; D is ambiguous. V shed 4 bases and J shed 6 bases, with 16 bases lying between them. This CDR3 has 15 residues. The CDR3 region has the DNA TGTGCCAGCAGTTCGCCCCGAGATATGGGCAATGAGCAGTTCTTC. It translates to CASSSPRDMGNEQFF.

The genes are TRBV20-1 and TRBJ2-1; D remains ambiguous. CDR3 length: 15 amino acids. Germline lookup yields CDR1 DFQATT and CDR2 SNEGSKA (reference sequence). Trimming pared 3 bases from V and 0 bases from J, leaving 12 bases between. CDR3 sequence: CSASGQFSSYNEQFF. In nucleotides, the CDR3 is TGCAGTGCTAGTGGTCAGTTTAGCTCCTACAATGAGCAGTTCTTC.

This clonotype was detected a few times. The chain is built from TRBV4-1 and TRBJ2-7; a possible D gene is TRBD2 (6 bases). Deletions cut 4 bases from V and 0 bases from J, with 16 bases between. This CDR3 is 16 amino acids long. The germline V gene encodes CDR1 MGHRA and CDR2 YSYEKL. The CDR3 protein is CASSPSRGWGSYEQYF. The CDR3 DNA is TGCGCCAGCAGCCCCTCCCGGGGGTGGGGCTCCTACGAGCAGTACTTC.

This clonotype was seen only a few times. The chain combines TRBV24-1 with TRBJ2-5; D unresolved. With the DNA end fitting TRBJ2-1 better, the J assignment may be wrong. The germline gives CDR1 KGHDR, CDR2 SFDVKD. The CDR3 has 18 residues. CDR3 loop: CATSDLPDLGYPYNEQFF. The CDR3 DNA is TGTGCCACCAGTGATTTGCCCGACCTCGGCTACCCCTACAATGAGCAGTTCTTC.